The clone carrying this TCR beta chain was picked up a small number of times. The sample belongs to a study of blood T cells in healthy people across ages. At least 5.5 micrograms of total RNA were extracted per sample. It was with a sample-barcoded 5' primer and a J-beta primer mix that a second PCR of about 6 to 11 cycles was run. TCRdb itself ran the 5' RACE reads through MiXCR, one entry per CDR3 protein. There are hundreds of thousands of distinct CDR3 sequences in the sample; around half occur only once, and 41% lies in the top ten. V was shortened by 7 bases and J by 6 bases, with 14 bases between the two germline ends. The CDR3 extends over 13 amino acids.

This rearrangement joins TRBV12-3 or TRBV12-4 to TRBJ2-3, with D possibly being TRBD2 (5 bases). The sample taken for sequencing was blood. This TCR came from an elderly man in good health. In DNA, the CDR3 is TGTGCCAGCAAAAGTCGGGGTTACGATACGCAGTATTTT. The encoded protein is CASKSRGYDTQYF.